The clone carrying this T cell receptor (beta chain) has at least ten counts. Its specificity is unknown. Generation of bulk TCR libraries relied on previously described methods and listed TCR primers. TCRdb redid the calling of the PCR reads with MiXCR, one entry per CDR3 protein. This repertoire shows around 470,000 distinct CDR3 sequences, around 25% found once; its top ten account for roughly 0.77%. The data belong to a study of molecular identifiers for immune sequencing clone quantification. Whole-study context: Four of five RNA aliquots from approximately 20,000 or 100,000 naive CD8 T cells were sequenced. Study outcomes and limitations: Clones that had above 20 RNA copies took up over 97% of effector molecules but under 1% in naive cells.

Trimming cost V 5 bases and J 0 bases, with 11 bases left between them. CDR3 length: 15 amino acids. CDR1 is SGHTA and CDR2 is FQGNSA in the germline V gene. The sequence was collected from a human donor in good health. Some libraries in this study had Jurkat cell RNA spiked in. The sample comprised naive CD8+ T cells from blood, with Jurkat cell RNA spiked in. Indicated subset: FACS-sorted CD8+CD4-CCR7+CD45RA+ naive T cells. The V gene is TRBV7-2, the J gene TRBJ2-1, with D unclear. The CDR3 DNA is TGTGCCAGCAGCCCGGAAAGTAGCTCCTACAATGAGCAGTTCTTC. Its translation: CASSPESSSYNEQFF.